The 23 T cell receptor beta chains below come from one sample, sequenced in a study of blood T cell repertoires in COVID-19. Sequencing used immunoSEQ multiplex PCR; TCRdb keeps in-frame clones, though not all of them. This sample has about 250,000 clones; just over 85% occur once, and the top ten carry about 3%. Sequenced input: peripheral blood. The receptors shown here come from a woman aged 25 to 39 with active or convalescent COVID-19.

The chain joins TRBV7-2 to TRBJ2-3; 8 positions match TRBD2. The CDR3 is made up of 15 amino acids. J was trimmed by 1 base and V by 2 bases; bases with no gene match: 2. Looked up from germline, CDR1 is SGHTA and CDR2 is FQGNSA. Written as DNA, the CDR3 is TGTGCCAGCAGCTTATTGCGGGGGGGCACAGATACGCAGTATTTT. It yields the protein CASSLLRGGTDTQYF.

The rearrangement joins TRBV4-3 to TRBJ1-2, with 9 bases matching TRBD1. With 1 base clipped from V and 4 bases from J, the junction kept 4 bases outside the gene matches. The CDR3 has 15 amino acids. Germline CDR1 reads LGHNA; CDR2 reads YSLEER. CDR3: CASSQGQGGIYGYTF. CDR3 nucleotides: TGCGCCAGCAGCCAAGGACAGGGGGGGATCTATGGCTACACCTTC.

The rearrangement uses TRBV10-2 and TRBJ1-2; 7 bases align to TRBD1. Germline V gene sequence: CDR1 WSHSY, CDR2 SAAADI. Losses at the gene ends were 5 bases for V and 8 bases for J; bases not matched to a gene: 11. There are 14 residues in the CDR3. The CDR3 is CASSQLPGQSGYTF. In DNA form, the CDR3 reads TGCGCCAGCAGTCAGTTACCGGGACAGTCCGGCTACACCTTC.

The chain joins TRBV7-9 to TRBJ2-7; D unresolved. The germline V and J ends were trimmed by 5 bases and 3 bases, with 8 bases remaining between them. Germline CDR1 and CDR2: SEHNR and FQNEAQ (reference sequence). This CDR3 is built from 12 residues. The CDR3 nucleotides are TGTGCCAGCAGCGTTAGTCACTACGAGCAGTACTTC. The encoded protein is CASSVSHYEQYF.

The chain carries TRBV7-8 and TRBJ1-1; D not resolved. V lost 4 bases and J 4 bases, leaving 13 bases between the germline ends. The germline V gene encodes CDR1 SGHVS and CDR2 FQNEAQ. The CDR3 spans 14 residues. The CDR3 is CASSSLRVGTEAFF. CDR3 DNA sequence: TGTGCCAGCAGCTCCCTCCGGGTTGGCACTGAAGCTTTCTTT. The complete variable domain, with remaining parts taken from reference TRBV7-8 and TRBJ1-1, reads GAGVSQSPRYKVAKRGQDVALRCDPISGHVSLFWYQQALGQGPEFLTYFQNEAQLDKSGLPSDRFFAERPEGSVSTLKIQRTQQEDSAVYLCASSSLRVGTEAFFGQGTRLTVV.

The chain employs TRBV10-2 and TRBJ2-2; perhaps TRBD1 as D (6 bases). The CDR3 is made up of 18 amino acids. The V gene's germline CDR1 is WSHSY and CDR2 SAAADI. With 3 bases removed from V and 0 bases from J, the gap between germline ends came to 17 bases. CDR3 DNA sequence: TGCGCCAGCAGTGACGCGATTCAGGGGACGACGAACACCGGGGAGCTGTTTTTT. This sequence encodes CASSDAIQGTTNTGELFF.

The sample holds a few counts of this clone. The chain couples TRBV29-1 to TRBJ1-1; 9 bases align to TRBD1. This CDR3 spans 15 amino acids. Per the germline V gene, CDR1 is SQVTM and CDR2 is ANQGSEA. The trim removed 7 bases at V and 4 bases at J, leaving 13 bases unmatched. DNA of the CDR3: TGCAGCGCAGCCTCCAGGACAGGGGCGCGCACTGAAGCTTTCTTT. Protein product: CSAASRTGARTEAFF.

This chain links TRBV6-2 or TRBV6-3 with TRBJ1-6; a possible D gene is TRBD1 (6 bases). There are 15 residues in the CDR3. Looked up from germline, CDR1 is MNHEY and CDR2 is SVGEGT. The V gene lost 5 bases and the J gene lost 7 bases, with 15 bases spanning the gap. CDR3 nucleotide sequence: TGTGCCAGCAGTCTTCAAACAGGGCACAATTCACCCCTCCACTTT. It codes for CASSLQTGHNSPLHF.

V is TRBV9 and J is TRBJ1-2; tentatively, D is TRBD1 (5 bases). The CDR3 contains 13 residues. V dropped 1 base and J dropped 6 bases, with 10 bases sitting between them. From germline, CDR1 is SGDLS and CDR2 YYNGEE. The chain's CDR3 is CASSVFTGNGYTF. Written as DNA, the CDR3 is TGTGCCAGCAGCGTATTTACAGGCAATGGCTACACCTTC.

This rearrangement joins TRBV19 to TRBJ1-2; D is undetermined. V was cut by 3 bases and J by 5 bases, with 16 bases left in between. Germline assignment: CDR1 LNHDA and CDR2 SQIVND (reference sequence). This CDR3 is 15 amino acids long. The CDR3 sequence: CASSIEETSPYGYTF. The CDR3, as DNA: TGTGCCAGTAGTATTGAGGAGACCTCCCCTTATGGCTACACCTTC.

CDR3 residues: CASSVGGTQYF. CDR3 nucleotide sequence: TGTGCCAGCAGCGTCGGAGGGACCCAGTACTTC. The J gene is TRBJ2-5, the V gene TRBV9, with D perhaps matching TRBD2 (5 bases). This CDR3 is 11 amino acids long. CDR1 and CDR2 from the germline V gene are SGDLS and YYNGEE. V lost 2 bases, J lost 7 bases, and 6 bases lay in between.

A single count supports this clone. V and J are TRBV20-1 and TRBJ1-1, with D maybe TRBD1 (6 bases). The ends were cut back, 5 bases at V and 5 bases at J, with 9 bases in the middle. The CDR3 spans 11 residues. Germline V gene sequence: CDR1 DFQATT, CDR2 SNEGSKA (reference sequence). The CDR3 region has the DNA TGCAGTGCTGAGGGGGTAACTGAAGCTTTCTTT. This sequence encodes CSAEGVTEAFF.

Remarks on this clone: This sample includes further DNA sequences coding for the same CDR3. The chain carries TRBV18 and TRBJ2-2; TRBD1 aligns across 9 bases. This CDR3 has 15 residues. Germline V gives CDR1 KGHSH, CDR2 LQKENI. V gave up 1 base and J gave up 4 bases; unmatched junction bases: 1. The CDR3 DNA reads as TGTGCCAGCTCACCACGACAGGGGGGCACCGGGGAGCTGTTTTTT. Its translation is CASSPRQGGTGELFF.

This chain joins TRBV19 and TRBJ1-2; D gene uncertain. V lost 5 bases and J 4 bases, leaving 8 bases between the germline ends. The germline CDR1 and CDR2 sequences are LNHDA and SQIVND (reference sequence). The CDR3 has 12 residues. The CDR3 loop reads CASSPGSYGYTF. The CDR3, as DNA: TGTGCCAGTAGTCCGGGGTCCTATGGCTACACCTTC.

The chain is built from TRBV14 and TRBJ1-1; 10 bases align to TRBD1. The CDR3 has 13 amino acids. The trim removed 7 bases at V and 10 bases at J, leaving 9 bases unmatched. Germline V gene data show CDR1 as SGHDN and CDR2 as FVKESK. CDR3 sequence: CASNVDRGRIAFF. In nucleotides, the CDR3 is TGTGCCAGCAATGTCGACAGGGGGCGAATAGCTTTCTTT. The whole variable domain, remainder taken from reference TRBV14 and TRBJ1-1, is EAGVTQFPSHSVIEKGQTVTLRCDPISGHDNLYWYRRVMGKEIKFLLHFVKESKQDESGMPNNRFLAERTGGTYSTLKVQPAELEDSGVYFCASNVDRGRIAFFGQGTRLTVV.

This rearrangement joins TRBV5-1 to TRBJ1-1; D not resolved. The CDR3 consists of 14 residues. V gave up 0 bases and J gave up 3 bases, with 9 bases separating them. Germline-derived CDR1 and CDR2 are SGHRS and YFSETQ. CDR3 DNA: TGCGCCAGCAGCTTGGGCAGGAGGGACACTGAAGCTTTCTTT. Its translation is CASSLGRRDTEAFF.

The chain joins TRBV5-1 to TRBJ2-1, with 9 bases fitting TRBD2. Germline V gene sequence: CDR1 SGHRS, CDR2 YFSETQ. This CDR3 is built from 19 residues. V shed 2 bases and J 0 bases; nucleotides not matched to a gene: 12. CDR3 loop: CASSLAGGPSYVSYNEQFF. Here the CDR3 DNA reads TGCGCCAGCAGCTTAGCGGGGGGTCCGTCATACGTCTCCTACAATGAGCAGTTCTTC.

With respect to this clone: This sample also contains other DNA sequences that code for the same CDR3. The chain carries TRBV7-2 and TRBJ2-1; D unclear. The CDR3 covers 13 residues. The V gene lost 4 bases and the J gene lost 0 bases, with 4 bases spanning the gap. The germline CDR1 and CDR2 sequences are SGHTA and FQGNSA. The CDR3 spells CASSSSSYNEQFF. The DNA of the CDR3 is TGTGCCAGCAGCTCGAGCTCCTACAATGAGCAGTTCTTC.

The chain joins TRBV11-2 to TRBJ2-1; D is possibly TRBD2 (6 bases). CDR1 is SGHAT, CDR2 FQNNGV, per germline. This CDR3 spans 15 amino acids. The V end lost 6 bases, the J end lost 3 bases, and 15 bases lay between the germline ends. CDR3 protein: CASRPVAGLYNEQFF. CDR3 sequence (DNA): TGTGCCAGCAGGCCCGTGGCGGGGCTCTACAATGAGCAGTTCTTC.

This clone was seen only a few times. CDR3 sequence reads: CSASLGNQPQHF. The CDR3 nucleotides are TGCAGTGCTAGTTTAGGCAATCAGCCCCAGCATTTT. J is TRBJ1-5 and V is TRBV20-1; no definite D call. V was cut by 3 bases and J by 2 bases, with 5 bases left in between. Germline CDR1 reads DFQATT; CDR2 reads SNEGSKA (reference sequence). This CDR3 contains 12 residues.

The chain combines TRBV9 with TRBJ2-7; D call uncertain. V was clipped by 0 bases and J by 4 bases, with 11 bases between them. The CDR3 is 14 residues long. Germline V gene sequence: CDR1 SGDLS, CDR2 YYNGEE. The CDR3 sequence: CASSVAVPAYEQYF. The DNA for the CDR3 is TGTGCCAGCAGCGTAGCCGTTCCTGCGTACGAGCAGTACTTC. The whole variable domain, remainder taken from reference TRBV9 and TRBJ2-7, is DSGVTQTPKHLITATGQRVTLRCSPRSGDLSVYWYQQSLDQGLQFLIQYYNGEERAKGNILERFSAQQFPDLHSELNLSSLELGDSALYFCASSVAVPAYEQYFGPGTRLTVT.

V is TRBV9 and J is TRBJ1-2, with 7 bases matching TRBD1. Germline CDR1 reads SGDLS; CDR2 reads YYNGEE. CDR3 length: 14 amino acids. Trimming removed 3 bases from V and 8 bases from J; junction bases left unmatched: 10. CDR3 protein: CASSATGTRGGYTF. The CDR3 DNA reads as TGTGCCAGCAGCGCCACAGGGACCAGGGGGGGCTACACCTTC.

The chain combines TRBV10-1 with TRBJ1-1; D may be TRBD1 (5 bases). The length of the CDR3 is 16 residues. V lost 4 bases and J lost 2, with 17 bases in between. Looked up from germline, CDR1 is WNHNN and CDR2 is SYGVQD (reference sequence). The CDR3, as DNA: TGCGCCAGCAGTGGGCCGACGAAAGGGGCCAACACTGAAGCTTTCTTT. Translated: CASSGPTKGANTEAFF.